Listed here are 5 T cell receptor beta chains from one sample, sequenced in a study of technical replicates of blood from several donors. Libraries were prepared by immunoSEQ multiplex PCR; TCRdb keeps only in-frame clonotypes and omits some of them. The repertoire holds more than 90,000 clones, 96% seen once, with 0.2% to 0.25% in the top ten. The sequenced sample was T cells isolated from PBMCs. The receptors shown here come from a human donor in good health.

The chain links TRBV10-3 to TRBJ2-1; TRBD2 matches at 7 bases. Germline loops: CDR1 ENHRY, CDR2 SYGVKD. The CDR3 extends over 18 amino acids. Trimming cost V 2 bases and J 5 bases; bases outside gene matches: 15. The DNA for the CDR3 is TGTGCCATCAGTGAGGCCGGGGTAATCGGCGGGAGTGACAATGAGCAGTTCTTC. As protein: CAISEAGVIGGSDNEQFF.

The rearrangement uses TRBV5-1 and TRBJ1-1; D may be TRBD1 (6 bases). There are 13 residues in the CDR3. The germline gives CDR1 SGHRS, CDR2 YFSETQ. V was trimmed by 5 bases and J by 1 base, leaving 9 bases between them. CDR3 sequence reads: CASSWDKNTEAFF. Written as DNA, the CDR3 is TGCGCCAGCAGTTGGGACAAGAACACTGAAGCTTTCTTT.

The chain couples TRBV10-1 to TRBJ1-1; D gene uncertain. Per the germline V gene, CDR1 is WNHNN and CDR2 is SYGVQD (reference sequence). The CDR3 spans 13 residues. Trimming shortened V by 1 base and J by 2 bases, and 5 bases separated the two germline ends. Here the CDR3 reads CASSEYRNTEAFF. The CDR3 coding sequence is TGCGCCAGCAGTGAGTACAGAAACACTGAAGCTTTCTTT.

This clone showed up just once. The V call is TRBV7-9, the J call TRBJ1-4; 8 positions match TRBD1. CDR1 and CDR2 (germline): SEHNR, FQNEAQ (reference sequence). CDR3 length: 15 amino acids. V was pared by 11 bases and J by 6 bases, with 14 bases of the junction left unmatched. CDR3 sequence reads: CAARGSTGDDEKLFF. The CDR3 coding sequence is TGTGCCGCACGTGGCTCGACAGGGGACGATGAAAAACTGTTTTTT.

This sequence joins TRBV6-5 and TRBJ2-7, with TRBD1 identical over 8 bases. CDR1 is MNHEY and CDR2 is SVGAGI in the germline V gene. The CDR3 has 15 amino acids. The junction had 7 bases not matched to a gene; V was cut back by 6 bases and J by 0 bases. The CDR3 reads CASSLGQGHSYEQYF. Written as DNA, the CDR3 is TGTGCCAGCAGCCTCGGACAGGGACACTCCTACGAGCAGTACTTC.